The rows below give T cell receptor beta chains drawn from one sample of a study of CD8 T cells in ankylosing spondylitis. TCRdb used MiXCR to reprocess the 5' RACE reads, holding one entry per CDR3 protein. This sample has approximately 300,000 distinct CDR3 sequences; around 20% occur once, and the top ten carry 7.8%. The sample consisted of blood, either unsorted or a sorted T cell fraction (not recorded which). These receptors originate from a male donor with ankylosing spondylitis or in good health (not recorded which). Both conserved end residues are part of each CDR3. A D gene is named only where the DNA matches it firmly. Clone size is not always given. Where it is, it says once, few, many or a class for expanded clones.

D | size | J | V | DNA | CDR3
. | . | TRBJ1-5 | TRBV12-3/TRBV12-4 | TGTGCCAGCAACAAAGGGGACCCAAATCAGCCCCAGCATTTT | CASNKGDPNQPQHF
. | . | TRBJ2-2 | TRBV12-3/TRBV12-4 | TGTGCCAGCAGTTTGTGGCGCACCGGGGAGCTGTTTTTT | CASSLWRTGELFF
TRBD2 | . | TRBJ2-3 | TRBV6-1 | TGTGCCAGCAGTGTCGGCGGGAGAGCGGGCACAGATACGCAGTATTTT | CASSVGGRAGTDTQYF
TRBD1 | many | TRBJ1-2 | TRBV29-1 | TGCAGCGTTGAAGGGCAGGGGGCCTGGGGCTACACCTTC | CSVEGQGAWGYTF
. | . | TRBJ2-1 | TRBV24-1 | TGTGCCACCAGTGATTTGACTAGCCGAGAGCAGTTCTTC | CATSDLTSREQFF
TRBD1 | . | TRBJ1-5 | TRBV12-3/TRBV12-4 | TGTGCCAGCAGACGACAGGGGGCGGGGAATCAGCCCCAGCATTTT | CASRRQGAGNQPQHF
. | few | TRBJ2-5 | TRBV29-1 | TGCAGCGTGACAGAGGGGACCCAGTACTTC | CSVTEGTQYF
. | few | TRBJ1-5 | TRBV7-6 | TGTGCCAGCAGCTTAGGGTACGGAAGCAATCAGCCCCAGCATTTT | CASSLGYGSNQPQHF
. | . | TRBJ1-4 | TRBV25-1 | TGTGCCAGCAGTGGATACAGGGTTTACGAGGAAAAACTGTTTTTT | CASSGYRVYEEKLFF
. | few | TRBJ2-5 | TRBV12-3/TRBV12-4 | TGTGCCAGCAGTCCCCTAGGGGCGGTTCAAGAGACCCAGTACTTC | CASSPLGAVQETQYF
. | . | TRBJ1-4 | TRBV27 | TGTGCCAGCACGGGGGCGAGAAATGAAAAACTGTTTTTT | CASTGARNEKLFF
. | few | TRBJ2-1 | TRBV5-1 | TGCGCCAGCAGCAAGGACCGCCACAATGAGCAGTTCTTC | CASSKDRHNEQFF
. | . | TRBJ1-2 | TRBV5-1 | TGCGCCAGCAGGGGGGAAAGGAAAGGCTACACCTTC | CASRGERKGYTF
. | . | TRBJ1-1 | TRBV20-1 | TGCAGTGCTAGTTCCAACCACCAGCGCCTCACTGAAGCTTTCTTT | CSASSNHQRLTEAFF
. | . | TRBJ2-3 | TRBV12-3/TRBV12-4 | TGTGCCAGCAGTTTGATGGCCAGACCCACAGATACGCAGTATTTT | CASSLMARPTDTQYF
. | few | TRBJ1-6 | TRBV7-3 | TGTGCCAGCAGGACAGACTATAATTCACCCCTCCACTTT | CASRTDYNSPLHF
TRBD1 | few | TRBJ2-1 | TRBV2 | TGTGCCAGCAGTAACTCCAGGGGGAATGAGCAGTTCTTC | CASSNSRGNEQFF
. | . | TRBJ2-1 | TRBV21-1 | TGTGCCAGCAGCAAAGAAGGGATGGACGGGGGAGATTTAATGAACGGGCAGTTCTTC | CASSKEGMDGGDLMNGQFF
TRBD1 | few | TRBJ1-5 | TRBV6-1 | TGTGCCAGCAGAAAGGGGGGACAGGGCAATCAGCCCCAGCATTTT | CASRKGGQGNQPQHF
TRBD1 | . | TRBJ2-3 | TRBV7-2 | TGTGCCAGCAGCTCCGGGACAGGCGATACGCAGTATTTT | CASSSGTGDTQYF
. | . | TRBJ2-1 | TRBV4-1 | TGCGCCAGCAGCCAAGATAAGGGCCAGATCATTACAAATGAGCAGTTCTTC | CASSQDKGQIITNEQFF
. | few | TRBJ2-5 | TRBV7-2 | TGTGCCAGCAGTCGAGACAGGAGGGAGACCCAGTACTTC | CASSRDRRETQYF
. | . | TRBJ2-3 | TRBV28 | TGTGCCAGCAGTCCCCCCAGACACAGCACAGATACGCAGTATTTT | CASSPPRHSTDTQYF
. | . | TRBJ2-6 | TRBV12-3/TRBV12-4 | TGTGCCAGCAACTGGGGGGAGAGTGGGGCCAACGTCCTGACTTTC | CASNWGESGANVLTF
. | few | TRBJ2-3 | TRBV28 | TGTGCCAGCAGTTTTTCCCTCTTCCACACAGATACGCAGTATTTT | CASSFSLFHTDTQYF
. | many | TRBJ1-1 | TRBV20-1 | TGCAGTGCTAGTTCCAGGAACACTGAAGCTTTCTTT | CSASSRNTEAFF
. | . | TRBJ2-2 | TRBV7-3 | TGTGCCAGCGGCTTAGGAGCCGGGAGCGCCGGGGAGCTGTTTTTT | CASGLGAGSAGELFF
TRBD1 | many | TRBJ1-2 | TRBV29-1 | TGCAGCGTTGAAGGGGACAGGGGAATCAACTATGGCTACACCTTC | CSVEGDRGINYGYTF
TRBD1 | . | TRBJ1-3 | TRBV18 | TGTGCCAGCTCACCCTTGACAGGGGGTGGAAACACCATATATTTT | CASSPLTGGGNTIYF
. | . | TRBJ2-2 | TRBV28 | TGTGCCAGCAGAGGGGACTGGCTGAACACCGGGGAGCTGTTTTTT | CASRGDWLNTGELFF
. | . | TRBJ2-2 | TRBV10-3 | TGTGCCATCAGTGAGGGACATTTCACCGGGGAGCTGTTTTTT | CAISEGHFTGELFF
. | . | TRBJ2-1 | TRBV5-5 | TGTGCCAGCAGCCGAGCCCGGGGCTTGAACAATGAGCAGTTCTTC | CASSRARGLNNEQFF
. | few | TRBJ1-1 | TRBV11-1 | TGTGCCAGCAGCTCGCTCGGCAGGGCATTTGAAGCTTTCTTT | CASSSLGRAFEAFF
. | many | TRBJ1-1 | TRBV5-1 | TGCGCCAGCAGCTTGGGGGTCAGGGCTTCCATGAACACTGAAGCTTTCTTT | CASSLGVRASMNTEAFF
TRBD2 | . | TRBJ2-5 | TRBV12-3/TRBV12-4 | TGTGCCAGCAGTTCACTAGCGGGAGGGGGCGTTCGGTACTTC | CASSSLAGGGVRYF
TRBD1 | . | TRBJ2-1 | TRBV6-1 | TGTGCCAGCAGCCCCAGGGGGCAGGATGAGCAGTTCTTC | CASSPRGQDEQFF
. | . | TRBJ2-3 | TRBV20-1 | TGCAGTGCTAGAGATTTGGGATTCACAGATACGCAGTATTTT | CSARDLGFTDTQYF